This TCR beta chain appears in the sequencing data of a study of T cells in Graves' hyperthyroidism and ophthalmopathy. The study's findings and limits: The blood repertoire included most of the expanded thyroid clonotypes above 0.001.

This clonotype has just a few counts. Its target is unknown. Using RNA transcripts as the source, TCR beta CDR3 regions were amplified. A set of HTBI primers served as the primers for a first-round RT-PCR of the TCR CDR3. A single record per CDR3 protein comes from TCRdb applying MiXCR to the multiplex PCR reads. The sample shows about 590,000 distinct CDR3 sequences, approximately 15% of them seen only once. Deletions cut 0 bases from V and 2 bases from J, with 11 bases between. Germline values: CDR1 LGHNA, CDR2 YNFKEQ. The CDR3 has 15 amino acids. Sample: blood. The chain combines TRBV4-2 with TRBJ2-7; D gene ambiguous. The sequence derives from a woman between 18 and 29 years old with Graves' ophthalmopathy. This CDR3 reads CASSQEFGITYEQYF. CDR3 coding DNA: TGTGCCAGCAGCCAAGAATTTGGGATCACCTACGAGCAGTACTTC.